The rows below give T cell receptor beta chains drawn from one sample of a study of T cell responses to AZD1222 COVID-19 vaccine. Here immunoSEQ multiplex PCR was the method, and the copy in TCRdb shows in-frame clones only, minus some. The data show over 150,000 clones, approximately 87% seen once. The source material was peripheral blood, sampled on day 0 of MenACWY control vaccination. The receptors were gathered from an adult in good health. The CDR3 runs from the conserved cysteine through the conserved F or W. D genes are given only for firm matches. Size is omitted from some rows. Given values are once, few, many or a class for expanded clones.

D gene	V gene	clone size	J gene	CDR3 DNA	CDR3 protein
TRBD1	TRBV24-1	-	TRBJ1-2	TGTGCCACCAGTGATGCGGACAGGACATATGGCTACACCTTC	CATSDADRTYGYTF
-	TRBV2	-	TRBJ1-5	TGTGCCAGCAGTGAACAGCTAGATAGCAATCAGCCCCAGCATTTT	CASSEQLDSNQPQHF
-	TRBV12-1	-	TRBJ2-3	TGTGCCAGCAGCCTCGCACGAGAGGGCAGGGGCACAGATACGCAGTATTTT	CASSLAREGRGTDTQYF
-	TRBV7-8	-	TRBJ1-3	TGTGCCAGCAGCTTAGCAGGGTTCTCTGGAAACACCATATATTTT	CASSLAGFSGNTIYF
-	TRBV5-5	-	TRBJ1-2	TGTGCCAGCAGCTTGGCCCCGGGAATACAGGGAGACTATGGCTACACCTTC	CASSLAPGIQGDYGYTF
TRBD2	TRBV5-6	-	TRBJ2-1	TGTGCCAGCAGCTTGGTAGGGCAAGCGGGAATTTTTTACAATGAGCAGTTCTTC	CASSLVGQAGIFYNEQFF
TRBD1	TRBV19	-	TRBJ1-4	TGTGCCAGTAAACAGGGGGCAGGTGAAAAACTGTTTTTT	CASKQGAGEKLFF
TRBD2	TRBV7-3	once	TRBJ2-3	TGTGCCAGCAGCTTGGGCCCTAGCGGGAGCGGAAATACGCAGTATTTT	CASSLGPSGSGNTQYF
-	TRBV6-5	once	TRBJ1-2	TGTGCCAGCAGTTACTCGAAACGGAACTATGGCTACACCTTC	CASSYSKRNYGYTF
-	TRBV6-1	-	TRBJ1-1	TGTGCCAGCAGTGAAAAGGGGACGAGGGAGAACACTGAAGCTTTCTTT	CASSEKGTRENTEAFF
-	TRBV6-2/TRBV6-3	-	TRBJ1-2	TGTGCCAGCACCCCGGAGGACACCTACTATGGCTACACCTTC	CASTPEDTYYGYTF
-	TRBV27	-	TRBJ2-7	TGTGCCAGCAGTTTATCGGGGTCTTCTTACGAGCAGTACTTC	CASSLSGSSYEQYF
TRBD2	TRBV11-3	-	TRBJ2-3	TGTGCCAGCAGCTTGGGGACTAGCGGGAACACAGATACGCAGTATTTT	CASSLGTSGNTDTQYF
-	TRBV7-3	-	TRBJ2-6	TGTGCCAGCAGCGGGACCGGGACAAGCCTAGGCGGGGCCAACGTCCTGACTTTC	CASSGTGTSLGGANVLTF
-	TRBV9	-	TRBJ1-1	TGTGCCAGCAGCGTAGCTCAACTGGACAGTCCCGGAGGGTTTGGAGCTTTCTTT	CASSVAQLDSPGGFGAFF
-	TRBV15	-	TRBJ2-5	TGTGCCACCAGCAGAGATAGAGAGACCCAGTACTTC	CATSRDRETQYF
TRBD1	TRBV29-1	-	TRBJ2-1	TGCAGCGTTGAAGACAGGGGGACCTACAATGAGCAGTTCTTC	CSVEDRGTYNEQFF
-	TRBV27	-	TRBJ2-7	TGTGCCAGCAGTTTACGGGGGACCTACGAGCAGTACTTC	CASSLRGTYEQYF
-	TRBV12-5	few	TRBJ1-5	TGTGCTAGTGGACCCCGGGCGGGGAACAATCAGCCCCAGCATTTT	CASGPRAGNNQPQHF
TRBD1	TRBV6-1	few	TRBJ1-4	TGTGCCAGCAGTGAAGCGCTGGGACAGGGTCAGGAAAAACTGTTTTTT	CASSEALGQGQEKLFF
-	TRBV19	-	TRBJ1-1	TGTGCCAGTAGTATGGGTGGGACAACGAACACTGAAGCTTTCTTT	CASSMGGTTNTEAFF
TRBD1	TRBV3-1/TRBV3-2	once	TRBJ1-4	TGTGCCAGCAGCAAAGGGGACAGGCTCTCAAATGAAAAACTGTTTTTT	CASSKGDRLSNEKLFF
-	TRBV7-6	-	TRBJ2-2	TGTGCCAGCAGCTTAGCGGTGGGGGCCACCGGGGAGCTGTTTTTT	CASSLAVGATGELFF
-	TRBV5-1	-	TRBJ1-4	TGCGCCAGCAGCTTGGGGGGTGAAAAACTGTTTTTT	CASSLGGEKLFF
-	TRBV2	-	TRBJ2-3	TGTGCCAGCAGTGGAAACACAGATACGCAGTATTTT	CASSGNTDTQYF
TRBD1	TRBV9	-	TRBJ1-2	TGTGCCAGCAGCGTCTGGGCGGAGGGGGCTAAGTTGGGCTACACCTTC	CASSVWAEGAKLGYTF
TRBD2	TRBV6-5	-	TRBJ2-3	TGTGCCAGCAGAACTAGCGGGGGGGGAGATACGCAGTATTTT	CASRTSGGGDTQYF
TRBD2	TRBV29-1	-	TRBJ2-7	TGCAGCGTTGAAGATTGGCGGGAGGGCGCCGAGCAGTACTTC	CSVEDWREGAEQYF
-	TRBV7-9	-	TRBJ2-5	TGTGCCAGCAGCTTGGACACCCAAGAGACCCAGTACTTC	CASSLDTQETQYF
-	TRBV5-1	-	TRBJ1-1	TGCGCCAGCAGCTTGCATGGACTCCGAATAGACACTGAAGCTTTCTTT	CASSLHGLRIDTEAFF
TRBD2	TRBV4-2	-	TRBJ2-1	TGTGCCAGCAGCCAAGATCACTGGGGACTAGCGGGAGTATCGTCCTACAATGAGCAGTTCTTC	CASSQDHWGLAGVSSYNEQFF
-	TRBV27	-	TRBJ2-6	TGTGCCAGCAGTTTCCAGCCTCAGGGATCTGGGGCCAACGTCCTGACTTTC	CASSFQPQGSGANVLTF
-	TRBV11-2	-	TRBJ1-2	TGTGCCAGCAGCTCAAAGCGGGGCTACACCTTC	CASSSKRGYTF
TRBD1	TRBV7-2	few	TRBJ1-5	TGTGCCAGCAGAGTAACCGGGACAGGCTCGGCACAGCCCCAGCATTTT	CASRVTGTGSAQPQHF
-	TRBV20-1	-	TRBJ1-2	TGCAGTGCTAGTCTCAAAGCGCCAGCTAACTATGGCTACACCTTC	CSASLKAPANYGYTF
TRBD1	TRBV10-3	-	TRBJ1-3	TGTGCCATCAGTGAACAGGGGACTGGAAACACCATATATTTT	CAISEQGTGNTIYF
TRBD2	TRBV24-1	-	TRBJ2-5	TGTGCCACCTCACCGGGACTAGCGGGAGGGGTGGAGACCCAGTACTTC	CATSPGLAGGVETQYF
-	TRBV27	-	TRBJ2-1	TGTGCCAGCAGTTTTAGCGGCAGCCTCGGGGAGCAGTTCTTC	CASSFSGSLGEQFF
TRBD1	TRBV4-3	-	TRBJ1-4	TGCGCCAGCAGTCAGACAGGGTTGGTTGAAAAACTGTTTTTT	CASSQTGLVEKLFF
TRBD1	TRBV10-3	-	TRBJ1-2	TGTGCCATCAGTGGCGGGGACAGCGACTATGGCTACACCTTC	CAISGGDSDYGYTF
TRBD1	TRBV5-4	-	TRBJ1-2	TGTGCCAGCAGTCCGGGACAGGGGTCCCAAGGGGGCTACACCTTC	CASSPGQGSQGGYTF
TRBD1	TRBV5-1	-	TRBJ1-2	TGCGCCACCGGGACAGGGGGCGACTATGGCTACACCTTC	CATGTGGDYGYTF
-	TRBV7-9	-	TRBJ2-3	TGTGCCAGCAGCCCTGGATCAGTGGGGTTGCGCACAGATACGCAGTATTTT	CASSPGSVGLRTDTQYF
-	TRBV7-2	once	TRBJ2-7	TGTGCCAGCAGCTCCGGTCTAGGAGACACCTACGAGCAGTACTTC	CASSSGLGDTYEQYF
TRBD1	TRBV6-1	-	TRBJ2-5	TGTGCCAGCAGTGAAGCCTGGACAGGGCATCGAGAGACCCAGTACTTC	CASSEAWTGHRETQYF
TRBD2	TRBV15	-	TRBJ2-5	TGTGCCACCAGCGGACGTCTAGCGGGAGGAGAGACCCAGTACTTC	CATSGRLAGGETQYF
-	TRBV20-1	-	TRBJ2-3	TGCAGTGCTAGGTATGCAGATACGCAGTATTTT	CSARYADTQYF